One sample yielded the 20 T cell receptor beta chains listed below, sequenced in a study of blood T cells in healthy people across ages (dated by TCRdb to the mid-2010s). Receptor libraries were prepared by 5' RACE. Sequencer: Illumina HiSeq 2500. A second 7 to 11 cycle PCR used a sample-barcoded 5' primer and a J-beta primer mix. TCRdb took the public reads, trimmed them with fastp at Q25, ran MiXCR for clone calling and kept in-frame beta chains. Each entry merges the rows of one CDR3 protein and shows their most common DNA and genes. This sample gives 650,000 to 800,000 distinct CDR3 sequences in total; under 45% of them show up just once. Of the sample, roughly 19% falls within the top ten clones. Sample: blood. The receptor set was obtained from a man in his sixties in good health.

The chain carries TRBV13 and TRBJ2-7, with D possibly matching TRBD1 (6 bases). The CDR3 has 15 amino acids. Between the trimmed V and J ends, which lost 3 bases and 3 bases, there was a span of 15 bases. CDR1 is PRHDT and CDR2 is FYEKMQ in the germline V gene (reference sequence). CDR3 in amino acids: CASSFFGGTLYEQYF. CDR3 nucleotide sequence: TGTGCCAGCAGCTTCTTTGGGGGCACGCTCTACGAGCAGTACTTC.

V is TRBV6-2 or TRBV6-3 and J is TRBJ2-1, with D tentatively TRBD1 or TRBD2 (6 bases each). The CDR3 is 16 amino acids. V was shortened by 0 bases and J by 1 base, with 10 bases between the two germline ends. Germline V gives CDR1 MNHEY, CDR2 SVGEGT. CDR3 in DNA: TGTGCCAGCAGTTACTCAGGGGGGCTTTCCTACAATGAGCAGTTCTTC. It is translated as CASSYSGGLSYNEQFF.

The chain carries TRBV7-2 and TRBJ2-7; no definite D call. TRBJ2-5 matches the DNA end more closely, so the J call is doubtful. Germline V CDR1 and CDR2: SGHTA, FQGNSA. CDR3 length: 13 amino acids. This CDR3 is CASSRLFQETQYF. The DNA for the CDR3 is TGTGCCAGCAGCCGACTTTTCCAAGAGACCCAGTACTTC.

There are a few counts of this clonotype. The V and J genes are TRBV28 and TRBJ2-7, with D perhaps TRBD2 (7 bases). V was cut by 7 bases and J by 7 bases, with 20 bases left in between. The CDR3 is made up of 14 amino acids. Germline V CDR1 and CDR2: MDHEN, SYDVKM. DNA for the CDR3: TGTGCCAGCACCTTCCGTGGGGGGGCTGAGGAGCAGTACTTC. Protein sequence: CASTFRGGAEEQYF.

The rearrangement joins TRBV7-3 to TRBJ2-7, with D tentatively TRBD1 (6 bases). The CDR3 is 15 residues long. V lost 4 bases and J 6 bases, leaving 19 bases between the germline ends. Germline V gene lookup returns CDR1 SGHTA and CDR2 FQGTGA. The CDR3 sequence: CASSSTDRVPTEQYF. For the CDR3, the DNA is TGTGCCAGCAGCTCAACGGACAGAGTTCCTACCGAGCAGTACTTC. Together with reference TRBV7-3 and TRBJ2-7, the CDR3 gives the full variable domain: GAGVSQTPSNKVTEKGKYVELRCDPISGHTALYWYRQSLGQGPEFLIYFQGTGAADDSGLPNDRFFAVRPEGSVSTLKIQRTERGDSAVYLCASSSTDRVPTEQYFGPGTRLTVT.

The rearrangement joins TRBV2 to TRBJ2-5, with 7 bases lining up with TRBD1. This CDR3 is 11 amino acids long. Germline V gene lookup returns CDR1 SNHLY and CDR2 FYNNEI. Written as DNA, the CDR3 is TGTGTCCAGGGGGTCGGGGAGACCCAGTACTTC. Amino acids: CVQGVGETQYF.

The chain carries TRBV11-3 and TRBJ1-4, with 7 bases matching TRBD1. This CDR3 is built from 16 residues. Germline V gene data show CDR1 as SGHNT and CDR2 as YENEEA. J lost 4 bases, V lost 5 bases, and 10 bases had no gene match. CDR3 amino acids: CASSPRRQGINEKLFF. CDR3 nucleotides: TGTGCCAGCAGCCCCCGTCGACAGGGCATTAATGAAAAACTGTTTTTT. Combining the CDR3 with reference TRBV11-3 and TRBJ1-4 gives the whole variable domain EAGVVQSPRYKIIEKKQPVAFWCNPISGHNTLYWYLQNLGQGPELLIRYENEEAVDDSQLPKDRFSAERLKGVDSTLKIQPAELGDSAVYLCASSPRRQGINEKLFFGSGTQLSVL.

The gene calls are TRBV7-9 and TRBJ2-1; 7 bases agree with TRBD1. Looked up from germline, CDR1 is SEHNR and CDR2 is FQNEAQ (reference sequence). There are 15 residues in the CDR3. With 5 bases clipped from V and 5 bases from J, the junction kept 9 bases outside the gene matches. CDR3 region: CASSGREGADNEQFF. The CDR3 DNA reads TGTGCCAGCAGCGGCAGAGAGGGGGCAGACAATGAGCAGTTCTTC.

In this sample, this clonotype turned up a few times. The chain employs TRBV7-6 and TRBJ1-4; the D is unclear. This CDR3 is 13 amino acids long. Germline V gene data show CDR1 as SGHVS and CDR2 as FNYEAQ. V shed 5 bases and J shed 5 bases, with 9 bases lying between them. The CDR3 spells CASSKGPNEKLFF. CDR3 DNA sequence: TGTGCCAGCAGCAAAGGCCCCAATGAAAAACTGTTTTTT.

This chain joins TRBV5-5 and TRBJ1-2; 11 nucleotides agree with TRBD1. The CDR3 is 15 residues long. Germline assignment: CDR1 SGHKS and CDR2 YYEKEE (reference sequence). The V gene end was trimmed by 3 bases and the J gene end by 6 bases; junction bases not matched to a gene: 7. The CDR3 spells CASSWGQGGYDGYTF. Written as DNA, the CDR3 is TGTGCCAGCAGCTGGGGACAGGGGGGATATGATGGCTACACCTTC.

The V and J genes are TRBV20-1 and TRBJ1-6; D possibly corresponds to TRBD1 (6 bases). Trimming removed 7 bases from V and 0 bases from J, with 13 bases in between. CDR1 and CDR2 (germline): DFQATT, SNEGSKA (reference sequence). This CDR3 is built from 15 residues. The CDR3 region has the DNA TGCAGTGTCTACAGGGCTAGCTCCTATAATTCACCCCTCCACTTT. It yields the protein CSVYRASSYNSPLHF.

The chain links TRBV20-1 to TRBJ1-5; D gene uncertain. The CDR3 runs to 14 residues. The germline V gene encodes CDR1 DFQATT and CDR2 SNEGSKA (reference sequence). V lost 0 bases, J lost 4 bases, and 10 bases lay in between. The DNA for the CDR3 is TGCAGTGCTAGAGATTTGGCCAGGAATCAGCCCCAGCATTTT. This gives the protein CSARDLARNQPQHF.

This CDR3 is CASSVVERASSYNEQYF. CDR3 DNA sequence: TGTGCCAGCAGCGTAGTTGAGCGGGCTAGCTCCTACAATGAGCAGTACTTC. This chain uses TRBV9 with TRBJ2-1, with a tentative D call TRBD2 (6 bases). The DNA matches TRBJ2-7 better at its end, which makes the J call doubtful. The CDR3 is made up of 17 amino acids. Germline V gene data show CDR1 as SGDLS and CDR2 as YYNGEE.

V gene TRBV6-5 combines with J gene TRBJ2-1; D may match TRBD1 or TRBD2 (5 bases each). V was pared by 6 bases and J by 3 bases, with 15 bases between. The CDR3 sequence is 15 residues long. The germline V gene encodes CDR1 MNHEY and CDR2 SVGAGI. CDR3 in DNA: TGTGCCAGCAGCCCCGGGACGGTAAACTACAATGAGCAGTTCTTC. Amino acid sequence: CASSPGTVNYNEQFF.

The chain recombines TRBV7-2 with TRBJ1-2; TRBD1 is a possible D gene (6 bases). Trimming took 0 bases from V and 7 from J, leaving 12 bases between them. Germline V gene lookup returns CDR1 SGHTA and CDR2 FQGNSA. The CDR3 covers 14 residues. The CDR3 region has the DNA TGTGCCAGCAGCTTAGCCGAGAGGGGGGGTGGCTACACCTTC. Its protein is CASSLAERGGGYTF.

The sample holds a few counts of this clonotype. V gene TRBV12-3 or TRBV12-4 combines with J gene TRBJ2-3, with D perhaps matching TRBD1 or TRBD2 (5 bases each). The germline V and J ends were trimmed by 6 bases and 4 bases, with 14 bases remaining between them. The CDR3 covers 14 residues. The CDR3 coding sequence is TGTGCCAGCAGCTTGGTCCGGGGCTCAGATACGCAGTATTTT. Amino acid sequence: CASSLVRGSDTQYF.

This clonotype came up a few times. The V and J genes are TRBV14 and TRBJ2-5; D call uncertain. Germline V gives CDR1 SGHDN, CDR2 FVKESK. The CDR3 length is 15 residues. V was clipped by 1 base and J by 1 base, with 10 bases between them. The CDR3 loop is CASSQGVITQETQYF. The CDR3 bases are TGTGCCAGCAGCCAAGGGGTAATTACCCAAGAGACCCAGTACTTC.

The V and J genes are TRBV25-1 and TRBJ1-4; 10 bases are a match to TRBD1. The V gene end was trimmed by 6 bases and the J gene end by 7 bases; junction bases not matched to a gene: 8. Per germline, CDR1 MGHDK and CDR2 SYGVNS. This CDR3 is built from 15 residues. In DNA form, the CDR3 reads TGTGCCAGCAGGGCCCGGGACAGGGGAGGTGAAAAACTGTTTTTT. Amino acids: CASRARDRGGEKLFF.

V usage is TRBV14 and J usage is TRBJ2-5; perhaps D is TRBD1 or TRBD2 (6 bases each). The CDR3 contains 15 residues. V lost 4 bases and J lost 2, with 14 bases in between. Germline assignment: CDR1 SGHDN and CDR2 FVKESK. The DNA of the CDR3 is TGTGCCAGCAGCCGCGCCTTAGGGGGGCAAGAGACCCAGTACTTC. As protein: CASSRALGGQETQYF.

In its sample, this clonotype was seen a few times. This rearrangement joins TRBV27 to TRBJ2-7, with D perhaps matching TRBD1 or TRBD2 (6 bases each). V was pared by 2 bases and J by 4 bases, with 24 bases between. The V gene's germline CDR1 is MNHEY and CDR2 SMNVEV (reference sequence). The CDR3 consists of 18 residues. CDR3: CASSLIPKWGAGEYEQYF. The CDR3 DNA sequence: TGTGCCAGCAGTTTAATCCCCAAGTGGGGGGCAGGGGAGTACGAGCAGTACTTC.